One and the same sample provided the 28 T cell receptor beta chains below, sequenced in a study of cytomegalovirus exposure and HLA in healthy donors. PCR involved 60 Vbeta and 13 Jbeta primers. Assay: immunoSEQ multiplex PCR; the TCRdb copy retains only in-frame clones and omits some. The repertoire holds 200,000 or so clones, 65% to 85% seen once, with 4.5% to 7.5% in the top ten. Sample: PBMCs. Receptors were obtained from a woman aged 25 to 45 in good health and CMV-seropositive.

The chain combines TRBV9 with TRBJ2-3; TRBD2 matches at 8 bases. This CDR3 is built from 14 residues. CDR1 is SGDLS and CDR2 is YYNGEE in the germline V gene. J lost 5 bases, V lost 7 bases, and 9 bases had no gene match. The CDR3 loop reads CASAVAGGKDTQYF. DNA for the CDR3: TGTGCCAGCGCCGTGGCGGGGGGAAAAGATACGCAGTATTTT.

The chain combines TRBV5-5 with TRBJ1-5; D is unresolved. This CDR3 comprises 15 residues. The germline gives CDR1 SGHKS, CDR2 YYEKEE (reference sequence). Trimming left V 0 bases short and J 3 bases short, with 10 bases between. The chain's CDR3 is CASSLDSLPNQPQHF. CDR3 in DNA: TGTGCCAGCAGCTTGGATAGTCTCCCCAATCAGCCCCAGCATTTT. The variable domain in full, with the rest retrieved from reference TRBV5-5 and TRBJ1-5, is DAGVTQSPTHLIKTRGQQVTLRCSPISGHKSVSWYQQVLGQGPQFIFQYYEKEERGRGNFPDRFSARQFPNYSSELNVNALLLGDSALYLCASSLDSLPNQPQHFGDGTRLSIL.

Only one count was recorded for this clone. The chain carries TRBV4-3 and TRBJ2-1; 7 positions agree with TRBD2. The germline gives CDR1 LGHNA, CDR2 YSLEER. The CDR3 is 14 amino acids. V lost 4 bases to trimming and J lost 3 bases; unmatched junction nucleotides: 3. The CDR3 coding sequence is TGCGCCAGCAGCCGCGGACTAGTCTACAATGAGCAGTTCTTC. This sequence encodes CASSRGLVYNEQFF.

V and J are TRBV16 and TRBJ2-1, with TRBD2 identical over 9 bases. The V and J ends lost 4 bases and 11 bases, in that order; junction bases with no gene match: 9. Per the germline V gene, CDR1 is KGHSY and CDR2 is FQNENV. CDR3 length equals 14 residues. The CDR3 DNA is TGTGCCAGCAGCCCGGAGAGGCGGGGGGGAAAGCAGTTCTTC. It encodes CASSPERRGGKQFF.

The rearrangement joins TRBV6-5 to TRBJ1-2; 8 nucleotides align to TRBD1. CDR3 size: 14 residues. Trimming cost V 2 bases and J 8 bases; bases outside gene matches: 7. From germline, CDR1 is MNHEY and CDR2 SVGAGI. The DNA for the CDR3 is TGTGCCAGCAGTTACCGCAGGGGGCGAGAAGGCTACACCTTC. Amino acids: CASSYRRGREGYTF.

The chain combines TRBV4-2 with TRBJ2-1, with D perhaps TRBD2 (5 bases). The CDR3 consists of 16 residues. CDR1 LGHNA and CDR2 YNFKEQ come from the germline V gene. Trimming removed 3 bases from V and 4 bases from J, with 16 bases in between. The CDR3 here is CASSQHETTTYNEQFF. CDR3 nucleotide sequence: TGTGCCAGCAGCCAGCACGAAACGACTACATACAATGAGCAGTTCTTC.

The gene calls are TRBV5-4 and TRBJ2-7; D is perhaps TRBD1 (6 bases). There are 13 residues in the CDR3. Between the trimmed V and J ends, which lost 2 bases and 5 bases, there was a span of 11 bases. Germline V lookup: CDR1 SGHNT, CDR2 YYREEE (reference sequence). The CDR3 region has the DNA TGTGCCAGCAGCTTTCGGGACATCAACGAGCAGTACTTC. Amino acid sequence: CASSFRDINEQYF.

The sample holds a few counts of this clone. The V and J genes are TRBV6-1 and TRBJ1-5, with 7 bases that match TRBD1. This CDR3 contains 11 residues. J was trimmed by 11 bases and V by 5 bases; bases with no gene match: 3. The germline gives CDR1 MNHNS, CDR2 SASEGT. This CDR3 reads CASSIGTAQHF. Here the CDR3 DNA reads TGTGCCAGCAGTATAGGGACAGCCCAGCATTTT.

The V and J genes are TRBV18 and TRBJ1-3, with 7 positions matching TRBD1. In germline, CDR1 is KGHSH, CDR2 LQKENI. There are 13 residues in the CDR3. V lost 6 bases and J lost 7; bases outside the gene matches: 6. CDR3 region: CASSPTGFNTIYF. In DNA form, the CDR3 reads TGTGCCAGCTCCCCGACAGGGTTCAACACCATATATTTT. The full variable domain, with the rest looked up from reference TRBV18 and TRBJ1-3, is NAGVMQNPRHLVRRRGQEARLRCSPMKGHSHVYWYRQLPEEGLKFMVYLQKENIIDESGMPKERFSAEFPKEGPSILRIQQVVRGDSAAYFCASSPTGFNTIYFGEGSWLTVV.

The chain links TRBV15 to TRBJ2-7, with 12 bases matching TRBD2. Trimming removed 0 bases from V and 4 bases from J; junction bases left unmatched: 4. The CDR3 is made up of 16 amino acids. Germline lookup yields CDR1 LNHNV and CDR2 YYDKDF (reference sequence). CDR3 in DNA: TGTGCCACCAGCAGAGAGACTAGCGGGAGAGGGTACGAGCAGTACTTC. Translation gives CATSRETSGRGYEQYF.

V is TRBV2 and J is TRBJ2-7, with 7 nucleotides matching TRBD2. CDR3 length: 15 residues. In germline, CDR1 is SNHLY, CDR2 FYNNEI. V shed 8 bases and J 6 bases; nucleotides not matched to a gene: 16. The CDR3: CASGRAGAFQGEQYF. The CDR3 DNA reads as TGTGCCAGCGGACGTGCGGGAGCGTTCCAAGGCGAGCAGTACTTC.

The chain links TRBV19 to TRBJ1-1, with 7 bases aligning to TRBD1. The length of the CDR3 is 17 residues. Germline loops: CDR1 LNHDA, CDR2 SQIVND (reference sequence). Trimming at V came to 0 bases and at J to 1 base, leaving 8 bases not matched to a gene. The DNA for the CDR3 is TGTGCCAGTAGTATAGACAGGGGGAAAAGGAGGAACACTGAAGCTTTCTTT. Its translation: CASSIDRGKRRNTEAFF. The variable domain in full, completed from reference TRBV19 and TRBJ1-1, reads DGGITQSPKYLFRKEGQNVTLSCEQNLNHDAMYWYRQDPGQGLRLIYYSQIVNDFQKGDIAEGYSVSREKKESFPLTVTSAQKNPTAFYLCASSIDRGKRRNTEAFFGQGTRLTVV.

V usage is TRBV2 and J usage is TRBJ2-1; 7 bases are shared with TRBD1. CDR3 length: 15 amino acids. The ends lost 6 bases at V and 5 bases at J; junction bases unmatched: 10. Per germline, CDR1 SNHLY and CDR2 FYNNEI. CDR3 coding DNA: TGTGCCAGCAGCCAAACCGGGACAGAAGACAATGAGCAGTTCTTC. It translates to CASSQTGTEDNEQFF.

The chain recombines TRBV10-1 with TRBJ2-1; TRBD2 matches 8 bases. This CDR3 contains 14 residues. J lost 8 bases, V lost 8 bases, and 11 bases had no gene match. The germline V gene has CDR1 WNHNN and CDR2 SYGVQD (reference sequence). For the CDR3, the DNA is TGCGCCAGCCAGGGACTAGACCCTTATGATGAGCAGTTCTTC. Residues: CASQGLDPYDEQFF.

The V gene is TRBV2, the J gene TRBJ2-1; TRBD2 agrees at 13 bases. The CDR3 runs to 17 residues. Losses at the gene ends were 3 bases for V and 6 bases for J; bases not matched to a gene: 8. Germline CDR1 SNHLY, CDR2 FYNNEI. CDR3 DNA: TGTGCCAGCAGTGATGATGGACTAGCGGGAGCTACCAATGAGCAGTTCTTC. Translating it yields CASSDDGLAGATNEQFF.

The J gene is TRBJ1-1, the V gene TRBV7-8, with D possibly being TRBD1 (5 bases). Germline CDR1 is SGHVS and CDR2 is FQNEAQ. Between the trimmed V and J ends, which lost 5 bases and 3 bases, there was a span of 16 bases. The CDR3 length is 15 residues. The CDR3 spells CASSGRDSPYTEAFF. CDR3 sequence (DNA): TGTGCCAGCAGCGGCAGGGATTCCCCCTACACTGAAGCTTTCTTT.

The chain is built from TRBV7-9 and TRBJ2-1; tentatively, D is TRBD2 (6 bases). CDR1 and CDR2 from the germline V gene are SEHNR and FQNEAQ (reference sequence). V gave up 1 base and J gave up 6 bases, with 13 bases separating them. This CDR3 is built from 15 residues. The CDR3 bases are TGTGCCAGCAGCTTAGGTTCTAGCGACATCAATGAGCAGTTCTTC. Translating gives CASSLGSSDINEQFF.

Notes on this clone: The DNA is left out, because the CDR3 cannot be placed on it with certainty; the CDR3 is given as TCRdb lists it. The chain joins TRBV21-1 to TRBJ2-7; TRBD2 reflects the table's D call only, with no check against the DNA. TRBV21-1 is classified as a pseudogene. Including both end residues, the CDR3 is 18 amino acids long. The CDR3 sequence: CASSKAYFASGSADEQYF.

This clone turned up a few times. The V gene is TRBV9, the J gene TRBJ1-1; 9 bases match TRBD1. V was pared by 0 bases and J by 3 bases, with 3 bases of the junction left unmatched. Germline-derived CDR1 and CDR2 are SGDLS and YYNGEE. This CDR3 region has 15 residues. This CDR3 is CASSVGTGEDTEAFF. The CDR3 nucleotides are TGTGCCAGCAGCGTAGGGACAGGGGAGGACACTGAAGCTTTCTTT.

The rearrangement joins TRBV4-3 to TRBJ1-2; D may be TRBD1 (6 bases). The CDR3 is 17 amino acids. Germline V gives CDR1 LGHNA, CDR2 YSLEER. With 1 base removed from V and 1 base from J, the gap between germline ends came to 16 bases. Written as DNA, the CDR3 is TGCGCCAGCAGCCAAGGCACGAGGACAGCCCATAACTATGGCTACACCTTC. Its translation is CASSQGTRTAHNYGYTF.

This clone occurred once. The J gene is TRBJ1-4, the V gene TRBV9; TRBD1 matches 8 bases. This CDR3 comprises 16 residues. V trimming: 4 bases; J trimming: 4 bases; junction bases outside the gene matches: 9. The germline CDR1 and CDR2 sequences are SGDLS and YYNGEE. This chain's CDR3 is CASSLRTGSFNEKLFF. The CDR3 coding sequence is TGTGCCAGCAGCTTGAGGACAGGGTCCTTTAATGAAAAACTGTTTTTT. Variable domain in full (rest from reference TRBV9 and TRBJ1-4): DSGVTQTPKHLITATGQRVTLRCSPRSGDLSVYWYQQSLDQGLQFLIQYYNGEERAKGNILERFSAQQFPDLHSELNLSSLELGDSALYFCASSLRTGSFNEKLFFGSGTQLSVL.

The V and J genes are TRBV7-9 and TRBJ2-5; unclear D gene. The CDR3 runs to 11 residues. The germline V gene encodes CDR1 SEHNR and CDR2 FQNEAQ (reference sequence). Trimming shortened V by 5 bases and J by 4 bases, and 5 bases separated the two germline ends. DNA for the CDR3: TGTGCCAGCAGCACTCGAGAGACCCAGTACTTC. This codes for CASSTRETQYF.

This clone was seen once. The V gene is TRBV5-1, the J gene TRBJ1-2, with 7 nucleotides matching TRBD1. Germline-derived CDR1 and CDR2 are SGHRS and YFSETQ. The CDR3 contains 13 residues. V shed 4 bases and J 4 bases; nucleotides not matched to a gene: 4. The CDR3 DNA sequence: TGCGCCAGCAGCCTGCGACAGGGCTATGGCTACACCTTC. Its protein is CASSLRQGYGYTF.

V gene TRBV2 combines with J gene TRBJ1-2, with a tentative D call TRBD1 (6 bases). The ends were cut back, 6 bases at V and 7 bases at J, with 15 bases in the middle. CDR3 size: 13 residues. CDR1 and CDR2 (germline): SNHLY, FYNNEI. The CDR3 loop is CASRGPGGAGYTF. For the CDR3, the DNA is TGTGCCAGCAGGGGGCCGGGGGGCGCTGGCTACACCTTC.

This clone was seen a single time. The rearrangement joins TRBV5-6 to TRBJ1-1, with 10 bases matching TRBD1. The J segment lost 6 bases and the V segment lost 2 bases, leaving 4 bases of the junction unmatched. Germline-derived CDR1 and CDR2 are SGHDT and YYEEEE. This CDR3 has 14 amino acids. As DNA, the CDR3 is TGTGCCAGCAGCTTAGCCGGGACAGGGGCTGAAGCTTTCTTT. This translates into CASSLAGTGAEAFF.

The rearrangement links TRBV19 to TRBJ1-4; maybe TRBD1 (5 bases). Germline lookup yields CDR1 LNHDA and CDR2 SQIVND (reference sequence). The germline V and J ends were trimmed by 6 bases and 0 bases, with 17 bases remaining between them. This CDR3 is built from 17 residues. The CDR3 sequence: CASRTIRDPATNEKLFF. CDR3 DNA sequence: TGTGCCAGTAGGACAATCAGGGATCCGGCAACTAATGAAAAACTGTTTTTT.

This chain links TRBV5-1 with TRBJ2-5; 7 bases are a match to TRBD2. This CDR3 spans 14 amino acids. CDR1 SGHRS and CDR2 YFSETQ come from the germline V gene. Trimming removed 3 bases from V and 4 bases from J; junction bases left unmatched: 6. CDR3 in DNA: TGCGCCAGCAGCTCGTCGAGCGGGGCAGAGACCCAGTACTTC. Translation: CASSSSSGAETQYF.

There are a few counts of this clone. Other DNA sequences in the sample encode the same CDR3. The rearrangement joins TRBV2 to TRBJ1-1; D not certain. CDR1 and CDR2 from the germline V gene are SNHLY and FYNNEI. This CDR3 comprises 16 residues. With 9 bases removed from V and 5 bases from J, the gap between germline ends came to 25 bases. CDR3 DNA sequence: TGTGCCAGTAATTTGTTCCCTCAGCGGATGGAAACTGAAGCTTTCTTT. The encoded protein is CASNLFPQRMETEAFF.